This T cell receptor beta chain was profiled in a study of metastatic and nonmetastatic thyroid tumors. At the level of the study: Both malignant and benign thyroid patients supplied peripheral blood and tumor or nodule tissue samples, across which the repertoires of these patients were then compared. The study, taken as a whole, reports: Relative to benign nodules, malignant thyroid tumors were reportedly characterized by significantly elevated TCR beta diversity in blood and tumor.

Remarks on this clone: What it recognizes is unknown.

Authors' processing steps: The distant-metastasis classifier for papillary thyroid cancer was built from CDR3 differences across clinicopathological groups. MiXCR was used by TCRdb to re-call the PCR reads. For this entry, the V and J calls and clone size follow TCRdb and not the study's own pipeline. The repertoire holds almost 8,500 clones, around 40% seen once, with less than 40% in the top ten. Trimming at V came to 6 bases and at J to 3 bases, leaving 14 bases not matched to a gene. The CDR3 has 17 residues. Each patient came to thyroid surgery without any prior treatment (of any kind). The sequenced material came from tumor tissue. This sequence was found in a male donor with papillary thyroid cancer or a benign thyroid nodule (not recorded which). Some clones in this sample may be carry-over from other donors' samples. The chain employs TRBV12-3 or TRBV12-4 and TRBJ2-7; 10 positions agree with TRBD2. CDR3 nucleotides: TGTGCCAGCAGCCAAGGGTTTGGAGCGGGAGGGGGCTACGAGCAGTACTTC. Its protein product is CASSQGFGAGGGYEQYF.